The clone carrying this T cell receptor beta chain was seen once. Its target is unknown. The germline V and J ends were trimmed by 11 bases and 4 bases, with 17 bases remaining between them. The germline V gene has CDR1 SEHNR and CDR2 FQNEAQ (reference sequence). This CDR3 spans 13 amino acids. This sample was included in a study of blood T cells in healthy people across ages. Study observations and caveats: When one million T cells were used, diversity estimates were thought to be underestimates. Naive CD4+ cells and diversity were both higher in long-lived donors than in aged donors. The study found TCR beta diversity correlated strongly with naive T cell percentage.

For the second PCR, which ran for about 7 to 12 cycles, a sample-barcoded 5' primer and a J-beta primer mix were used. The template-switch adaptor was a 5' adaptor with 12 random nucleotides. It tagged each cDNA molecule. TCRdb redid the calling of the 5' RACE reads with MiXCR, one entry per CDR3 protein. The sample has about a million distinct CDR3 sequences, approximately 50% seen once; the top ten hold over 20%. This rearrangement joins TRBV7-9 to TRBJ2-5; either TRBD1 or TRBD2 may supply D (5 bases each). Input material: blood. The TCR sequence derives from a woman aged 55-69 years in good health. The CDR3 DNA follows: TGTGCCTGGAGTGTAGTTGGGGGAGAGACCCAGTACTTC. Its protein product is CAWSVVGGETQYF.